What follows is one T cell receptor beta chain and its context. The antigen is unknown. The method was immunoSEQ multiplex PCR; TCRdb's version includes in-frame clones alone and lacks a portion of them. Among 55,000 to 60,000 clones listed, approximately 78% were seen once. The sort gate was single viable CD3+CD4+CD8-CD45RO+ cells for memory CD4+ T cells. Total CD4+ T cells were enriched by CD4 positive selection. This sample was included in a study of memory CD4+ T cells and cytomegalovirus serostatus. Study-wide results and caveats: Suggested: most of the CMV-linked TCR signature lies in CD4+ memory cells.

Germline CDR1 reads SEHNR; CDR2 reads FQNEAQ (reference sequence). The germline V and J ends were trimmed by 6 bases and 7 bases, with 21 bases remaining between them. CDR3 length: 16 amino acids. This chain links TRBV7-9 with TRBJ1-4; D ambiguous. The sequenced material came from memory CD4+ T cells from blood. The source is an adult in good health and CMV-seronegative. The CDR3 loop is CASRNIVGGLSEKLFF. The CDR3 DNA sequence: TGTGCCAGCAGAAACATCGTGGGAGGATTAAGTGAAAAACTGTTTTTT.